One and the same sample provided the 3 T cell receptor beta chains below, sequenced in a study of technical replicates of blood from a few donors. Method: immunoSEQ multiplex PCR; TCRdb's copy keeps in-frame clones and lacks some. The sample records 70,000 to 95,000 clones, 94% being singletons. Sample: T cells isolated from PBMCs. These receptor sequences come from a human donor in good health.

The chain joins TRBV7-2 to TRBJ2-2, with D possibly being TRBD2 (5 bases). V was trimmed by 5 bases and J by 9 bases, leaving 16 bases between them. Germline CDR1 and CDR2: SGHTA and FQGNSA. The CDR3 totals 14 residues. The CDR3 bases are TGTGCCAGCAGCCAAGCACTATTCGGGAGGGAGCTGTTTTTT. Residues: CASSQALFGRELFF.

The chain's CDR3 is CASPGSYEQYF. CDR3 coding DNA: TGTGCCAGCCCAGGTTCCTACGAGCAGTACTTC. The rearrangement links TRBV7-6 to TRBJ2-7; no clear D. Trimming removed 8 bases at V and 1 base at J, with 6 bases between. The CDR3 extends over 11 amino acids. CDR1 is SGHVS, CDR2 FNYEAQ, per germline.

This sequence joins TRBV6-6 and TRBJ2-7; TRBD2 aligns across 9 bases. Trimming cost V 0 bases and J 2 bases; bases outside gene matches: 5. The germline gives CDR1 MNHNY, CDR2 SVGAGI (reference sequence). The CDR3 totals 16 residues. CDR3 amino acids: CASSYSERGAAYEQYF. For the CDR3, the DNA is TGTGCCAGCAGTTACTCGGAGCGGGGGGCAGCCTACGAGCAGTACTTC.